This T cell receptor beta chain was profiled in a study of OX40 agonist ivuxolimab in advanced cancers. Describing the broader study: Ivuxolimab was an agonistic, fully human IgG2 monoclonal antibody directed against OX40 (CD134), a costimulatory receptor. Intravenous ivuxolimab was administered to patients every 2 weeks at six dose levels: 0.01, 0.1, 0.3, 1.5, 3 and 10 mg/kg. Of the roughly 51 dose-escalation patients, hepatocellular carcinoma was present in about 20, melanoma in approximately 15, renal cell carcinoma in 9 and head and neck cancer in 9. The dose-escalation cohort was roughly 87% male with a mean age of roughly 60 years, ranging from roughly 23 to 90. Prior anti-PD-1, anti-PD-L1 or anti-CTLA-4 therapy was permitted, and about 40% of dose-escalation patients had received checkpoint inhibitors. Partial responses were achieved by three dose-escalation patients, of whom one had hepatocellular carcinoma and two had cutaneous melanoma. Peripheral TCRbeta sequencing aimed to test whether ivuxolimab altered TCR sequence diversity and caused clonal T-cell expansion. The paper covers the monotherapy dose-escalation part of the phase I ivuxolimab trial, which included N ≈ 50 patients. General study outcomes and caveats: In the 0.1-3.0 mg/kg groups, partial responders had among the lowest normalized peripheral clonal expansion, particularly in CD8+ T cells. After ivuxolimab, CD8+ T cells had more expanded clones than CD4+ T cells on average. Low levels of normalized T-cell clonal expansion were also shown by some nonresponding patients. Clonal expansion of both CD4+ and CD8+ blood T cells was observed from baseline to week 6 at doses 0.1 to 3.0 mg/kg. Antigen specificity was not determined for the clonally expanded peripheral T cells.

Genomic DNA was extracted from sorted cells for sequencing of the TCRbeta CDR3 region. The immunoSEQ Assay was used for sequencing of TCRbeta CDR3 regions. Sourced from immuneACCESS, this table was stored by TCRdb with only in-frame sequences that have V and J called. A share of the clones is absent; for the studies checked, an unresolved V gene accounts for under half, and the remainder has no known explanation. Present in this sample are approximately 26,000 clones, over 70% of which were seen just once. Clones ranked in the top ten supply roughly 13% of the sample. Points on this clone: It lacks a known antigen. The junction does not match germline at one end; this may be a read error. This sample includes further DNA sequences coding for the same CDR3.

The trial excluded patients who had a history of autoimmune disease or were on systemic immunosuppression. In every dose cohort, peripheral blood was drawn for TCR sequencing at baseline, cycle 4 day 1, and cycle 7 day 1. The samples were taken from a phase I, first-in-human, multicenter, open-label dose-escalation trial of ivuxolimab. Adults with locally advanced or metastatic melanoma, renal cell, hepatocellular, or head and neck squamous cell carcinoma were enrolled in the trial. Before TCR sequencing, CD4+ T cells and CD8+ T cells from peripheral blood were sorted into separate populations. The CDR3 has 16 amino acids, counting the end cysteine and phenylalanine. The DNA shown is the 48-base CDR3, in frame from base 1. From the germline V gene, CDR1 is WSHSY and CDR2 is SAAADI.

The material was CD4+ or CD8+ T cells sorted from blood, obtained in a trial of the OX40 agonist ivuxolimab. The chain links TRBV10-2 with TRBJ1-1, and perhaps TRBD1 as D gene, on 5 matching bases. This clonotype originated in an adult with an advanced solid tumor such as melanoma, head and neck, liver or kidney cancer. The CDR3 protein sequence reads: CASSESTGGPRTEAFF. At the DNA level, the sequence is TGCGCCAGCAGTGAGTCCACGGGGGGTCCGAGGACTGAAGCCTTCTTT.